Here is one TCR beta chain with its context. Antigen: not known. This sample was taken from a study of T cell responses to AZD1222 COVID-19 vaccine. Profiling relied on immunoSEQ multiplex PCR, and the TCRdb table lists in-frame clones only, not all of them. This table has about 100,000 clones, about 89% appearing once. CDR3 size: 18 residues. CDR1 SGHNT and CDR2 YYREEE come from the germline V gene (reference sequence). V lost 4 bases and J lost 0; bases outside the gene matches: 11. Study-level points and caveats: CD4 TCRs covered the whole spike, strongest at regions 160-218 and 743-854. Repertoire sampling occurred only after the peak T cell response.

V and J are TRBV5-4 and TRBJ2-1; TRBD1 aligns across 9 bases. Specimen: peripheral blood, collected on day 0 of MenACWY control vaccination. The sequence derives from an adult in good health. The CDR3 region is CASSTGQGGVGSYNEQFF. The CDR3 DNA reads TGTGCCAGCAGCACGGGACAGGGAGGGGTAGGCTCCTACAATGAGCAGTTCTTC.